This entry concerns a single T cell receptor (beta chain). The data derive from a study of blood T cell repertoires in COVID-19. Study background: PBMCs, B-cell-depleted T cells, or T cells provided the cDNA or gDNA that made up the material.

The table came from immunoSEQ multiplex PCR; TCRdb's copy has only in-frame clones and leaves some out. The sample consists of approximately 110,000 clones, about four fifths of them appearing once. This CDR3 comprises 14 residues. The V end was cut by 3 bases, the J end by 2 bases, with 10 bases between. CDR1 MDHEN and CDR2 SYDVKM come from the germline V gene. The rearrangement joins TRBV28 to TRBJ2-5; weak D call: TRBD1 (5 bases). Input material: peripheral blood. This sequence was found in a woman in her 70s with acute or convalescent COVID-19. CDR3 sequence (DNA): TGTGCCAGCAGTTTCCTCGGACAACAAGAGACCCAGTACTTC. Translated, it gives CASSFLGQQETQYF.